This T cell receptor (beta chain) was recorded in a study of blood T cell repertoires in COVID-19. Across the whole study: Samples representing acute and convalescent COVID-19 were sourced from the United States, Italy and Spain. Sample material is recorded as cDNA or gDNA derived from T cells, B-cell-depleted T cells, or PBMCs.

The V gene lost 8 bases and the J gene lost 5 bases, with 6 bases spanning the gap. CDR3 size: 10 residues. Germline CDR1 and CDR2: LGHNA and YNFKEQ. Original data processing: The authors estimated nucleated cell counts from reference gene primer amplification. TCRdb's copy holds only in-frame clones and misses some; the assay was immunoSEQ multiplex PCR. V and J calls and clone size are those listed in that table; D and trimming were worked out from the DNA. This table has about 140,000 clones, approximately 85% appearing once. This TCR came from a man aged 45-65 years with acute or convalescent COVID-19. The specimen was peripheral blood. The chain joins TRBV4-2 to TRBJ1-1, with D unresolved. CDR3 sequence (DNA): TGTGCCAGCGGAGGAACTGAAGCTTTCTTT. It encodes CASGGTEAFF.